One and the same sample provided the 20 T cell receptor beta chains below, sequenced in a study of blood T cell repertoires in COVID-19 (dated by TCRdb to the early 2020s). Library method: the immunoSEQ multiplex PCR assay. TCRdb took over this immuneACCESS table, retaining in-frame rearrangements with V and J assigned. Such tables are incomplete; in checked studies, under half of the missing clones stem from an unresolved V gene, and the remainder is unexplained. The table for this sample lists tens of thousands of clones; less than 90% of them were counted only once. Together, the top ten hold 3.5% to 4% of the sample. The specimen sequenced was peripheral blood. The receptors shown here come from a man aged 50 to 60 with acute or convalescent COVID-19.

The J gene is TRBJ2-1, the V gene TRBV11-2, with 8 nucleotides matching TRBD2. Germline V gene sequence: CDR1 SGHAT, CDR2 FQNNGV. The CDR3 is made up of 16 amino acids. The ends lost 5 bases at V and 0 bases at J; junction bases unmatched: 6. For the CDR3, the DNA is TGTGCCAGCAGCGAGTTAAGCGGGAGCTCCTACAATGAGCAGTTCTTC. It specifies CASSELSGSSYNEQFF.

This clone was detected only a few times. J is TRBJ1-1 and V is TRBV11-3; the match to TRBD1 covers 8 bases. In germline, CDR1 is SGHNT, CDR2 YENEEA. Germline trimming cut 1 base from V and 5 bases from J; bases unmatched to any gene: 6. CDR3 length: 15 residues. CDR3 region: CASSLGDRGLTEAFF. Here the CDR3 DNA reads TGTGCCAGCAGCTTAGGAGACAGGGGATTGACTGAAGCTTTCTTT. The variable domain in full, with the rest retrieved from reference TRBV11-3 and TRBJ1-1, is EAGVVQSPRYKIIEKKQPVAFWCNPISGHNTLYWYLQNLGQGPELLIRYENEEAVDDSQLPKDRFSAERLKGVDSTLKIQPAELGDSAVYLCASSLGDRGLTEAFFGQGTRLTVV.

This clone appeared once. This chain uses TRBV11-1 with TRBJ1-1, with unresolved D. Germline CDR1 reads SGHAT; CDR2 reads FQDESV (reference sequence). Trimming pared 2 bases from V and 1 base from J, leaving 8 bases between. The CDR3 sequence is 14 residues long. Written as DNA, the CDR3 is TGTGCCAGCAGCTTAAAACAGACGAACACTGAAGCTTTCTTT. Amino acids: CASSLKQTNTEAFF.

The chain has TRBV5-4 and TRBJ2-2, with 10 bases identical to TRBD1. CDR1 SGHNT and CDR2 YYREEE come from the germline V gene (reference sequence). Trimming cost V 5 bases and J 2 bases; bases outside gene matches: 3. CDR3 size: 15 residues. The CDR3 DNA reads as TGTGCCAGCAGTCGACAGGGGGCTAACACCGGGGAGCTGTTTTTT. As protein: CASSRQGANTGELFF.

The V gene is TRBV7-8, the J gene TRBJ2-2; 9 bases line up with TRBD1. CDR3 size: 17 residues. Germline CDR1 is SGHVS and CDR2 is FQNEAQ. V gave up 4 bases and J gave up 4 bases; unmatched junction bases: 10. This chain's CDR3 is CASSSPRDRDTTGELFF. CDR3 DNA sequence: TGTGCCAGCAGCTCACCCCGGGACAGGGACACCACCGGGGAGCTGTTTTTT.

The chain links TRBV6-5 to TRBJ2-7; maybe TRBD2 (5 bases). The germline gives CDR1 MNHEY, CDR2 SVGAGI. The CDR3 contains 14 residues. V was trimmed by 4 bases and J by 0 bases, leaving 10 bases between them. CDR3: CASSLTGSSYEQYF. In DNA form, the CDR3 reads TGTGCCAGCAGTTTGACTGGGAGCTCCTACGAGCAGTACTTC.

The CDR3 coding sequence is TGTGCCAGCAGCCAAGGGACAGGGGATGAAAAACTGTTTTTT. It is translated as CASSQGTGDEKLFF. The chain couples TRBV4-2 to TRBJ1-4; 9 bases match TRBD1. This CDR3 spans 14 amino acids. The ends lost 1 base at V and 6 bases at J; junction bases unmatched: 0. Germline assignment: CDR1 LGHNA and CDR2 YNFKEQ.

This chain joins TRBV7-2 and TRBJ1-3; perhaps TRBD1 as D (5 bases). Trimming stripped 2 bases from V and 8 bases from J, with 10 bases between. The germline V gene encodes CDR1 SGHTA and CDR2 FQGNSA. The CDR3 extends over 13 amino acids. The CDR3 is CASSLIGGDTIYF. The CDR3 DNA sequence: TGTGCCAGCAGCTTAATCGGGGGAGACACCATATATTTT. Drawing the rest from reference TRBV7-2 and TRBJ1-3, the complete variable domain is GAGVSQSPSNKVTEKGKDVELRCDPISGHTALYWYRQSLGQGLEFLIYFQGNSAPDKSGLPSDRFSAERTGGSVSTLTIQRTQQEDSAVYLCASSLIGGDTIYFGEGSWLTVV.

V gene TRBV18 combines with J gene TRBJ2-7; 8 positions match TRBD1. Germline trimming cut 4 bases from V and 5 bases from J; bases unmatched to any gene: 19. CDR1 and CDR2 from the germline V gene are KGHSH and LQKENI. The CDR3 sequence is 18 residues long. CDR3 nucleotides: TGTGCCAGCTCACTAAATCGCCAGGGGGCGAGTATTACCCACGAGCAGTACTTC. Translating it yields CASSLNRQGASITHEQYF.

CDR3 DNA: TGTGCCAGCTCACCGGGGACTAGCGGGCAGCAGTTCTTC. Protein sequence: CASSPGTSGQQFF. V gene TRBV18 combines with J gene TRBJ2-1; 12 bases are shared with TRBD2. CDR3 length: 13 residues. The junction had 2 bases not matched to a gene; V was cut back by 3 bases and J by 11 bases. Germline CDR1 reads KGHSH; CDR2 reads LQKENI.

CDR3 sequence reads: CASSLSIQGNYGYTF. The CDR3 DNA sequence: TGTGCCAGCAGTTTATCAATACAGGGGAACTATGGCTACACCTTC. The rearrangement joins TRBV27 to TRBJ1-2; 7 bases align to TRBD1. The CDR3 spans 15 residues. Germline trimming cut 0 bases from V and 2 bases from J; bases unmatched to any gene: 3. Germline V gene lookup returns CDR1 MNHEY and CDR2 SMNVEV (reference sequence).

This clone was seen only a few times. V is TRBV7-9 and J is TRBJ2-2; D call uncertain. V shed 10 bases and J shed 7 bases, with 13 bases lying between them. CDR1 is SEHNR, CDR2 FQNEAQ, per germline (reference sequence). The CDR3 totals 12 residues. The CDR3 loop reads CATRMPHGELFF. DNA of the CDR3: TGTGCCACTAGAATGCCCCACGGGGAGCTGTTTTTT.

CDR3 loop: CATSRRDQPQHF. The CDR3 nucleotides read TGTGCCACCAGCAGACGGGATCAGCCCCAGCATTTT. The chain couples TRBV15 to TRBJ1-5; D is undetermined. Trimming took off 2 bases at V and 5 bases at J, with 4 bases between the two ends. This CDR3 has 12 residues. CDR1 and CDR2 (germline): LNHNV, YYDKDF (reference sequence).

V usage is TRBV9 and J usage is TRBJ2-7, with 7 bases lining up with TRBD2. After removal of 4 bases from V and 5 bases from J, the junction contained 6 bases not matched to a gene. Germline V gives CDR1 SGDLS, CDR2 YYNGEE. CDR3 length: 13 residues. CDR3: CASSTRLANEQYF. Here the CDR3 DNA reads TGTGCCAGCAGCACCAGACTAGCAAACGAGCAGTACTTC.

This chain joins TRBV11-3 and TRBJ2-2; 10 nucleotides line up with TRBD1. Germline V gives CDR1 SGHNT, CDR2 YENEEA. The CDR3 consists of 16 residues. Unmatched junction bases numbered 7, after V lost 2 bases and J lost 7 bases. The CDR3 DNA reads as TGTGCCAGCAGCTTACTCGTTGGACAGGGGGACGGGGAGCTGTTTTTT. Amino acids: CASSLLVGQGDGELFF.

The rearrangement joins TRBV6-6 to TRBJ1-1; the D is unclear. The V end was cut by 2 bases, the J end by 1 base, with 11 bases between. CDR1 and CDR2 (germline): MNHNY, SVGAGI (reference sequence). This CDR3 is 15 amino acids long. The CDR3 nucleotides read TGTGCCAGCAGTTACAGTATAGAGAGGAACACTGAAGCTTTCTTT. Amino acid sequence: CASSYSIERNTEAFF.

CDR3 coding DNA: TGTGCCAGCAGCCAAGGGAGGGCAAGTTCACCCCTCCACTTT. Its protein product is CASSQGRASSPLHF. V usage is TRBV3-1 (or the pseudogene TRBV3-2) and J usage is TRBJ1-6; unclear D gene. This CDR3 spans 14 amino acids. Germline values: CDR1 LGHDT, CDR2 YNNKEL (reference sequence). Deletions cut 1 base from V and 9 bases from J, with 10 bases between.

This chain connects TRBV12-3 or TRBV12-4 to TRBJ1-1; D unresolved. V lost 6 bases to trimming and J lost 6 bases, with 11 bases between them. The CDR3 is 12 residues long. Written as DNA, the CDR3 is TGTGCCAGCAGCTCCAGTGATGCTGAAGCTTTCTTT. Its translation is CASSSSDAEAFF.

The rearrangement joins TRBV12-5 to TRBJ1-1; D ambiguous. The V gene's germline CDR1 is LGHNT and CDR2 FRNRAP. The V end lost 3 bases, the J end lost 11 bases, and 10 bases lay between the germline ends. The CDR3 is 11 residues long. CDR3 amino acids: CASGFPFPAFF. For the CDR3, the DNA is TGTGCTAGTGGTTTCCCCTTTCCGGCTTTCTTT.

This clone appeared once. The chain carries TRBV5-1 and TRBJ2-3; TRBD2 matches 13 bases. The CDR3 runs to 16 residues. Germline-derived CDR1 and CDR2 are SGHRS and YFSETQ. V was pared by 3 bases and J by 4 bases, with 5 bases of the junction left unmatched. CDR3 coding DNA: TGCGCCAGCAGCTCAGGACTAGCGGGGGACTCAGATACGCAGTATTTT. Translated: CASSSGLAGDSDTQYF.